This T cell receptor beta chain emerged from a study of CD8+ T cells in alopecia areata. With V trimmed by 4 bases and J by 5 bases, 4 bases remained unmatched. This CDR3 spans 15 amino acids. Looked up from germline, CDR1 is SEHNR and CDR2 is FQNEAQ (reference sequence). The treatment: oral pan-JAK inhibitor, 5-10 mg twice daily. This clone was seen only once. RNA, once extracted, was reverse transcribed into cDNA for use as the sequencing template. TCRdb's copy holds only in-frame clones and misses some; the assay was immunoSEQ multiplex PCR. Here the sample spans fewer than 110,000 clones, about 83% being singletons.

The origin of this receptor is a human donor with alopecia areata. The specimen comprised CD8+ T cells sorted from blood, sampled at week 24, from a patient treated with tofacitinib. The chain uses TRBV7-9 and TRBJ1-5; 11 bases line up with TRBD1. The CDR3 coding sequence is TGTGCCAGCAGCTGGGGACAGGGGGGTGATCAGCCCCAGCATTTT. Translating gives CASSWGQGGDQPQHF.